The T cell receptor (beta chain) described here comes from a study of tumor-infiltrating lymphocytes in primary liver carcinoma. A primer matching the constant region was used to make TCR beta cDNA from approximately 500 ng of total RNA. Generation of the TCR beta libraries relied on three nested multiplex PCR rounds using slightly modified ARM-PCR. The study ran its first two PCR rounds for approximately 10 cycles each, using TRBV1-TRBV30 forward primers and a C-beta reverse primer. TCRdb independently ran MiXCR on the multiplex PCR reads; one entry per CDR3 protein. This sample has a few hundred thousand distinct CDR3 sequences, with around three fifths found just once. This clonotype was seen a few times. Per germline, CDR1 MNHEY and CDR2 SVGEGT. The CDR3 length is 17 residues. Trimming stripped 9 bases from V and 7 bases from J, with 28 bases between. Unsorted whole blood yielded blood RNA, and germline DNA was extracted as well.

The source is a woman younger than 45 with primary liver carcinoma and hepatitis B virus infection. The specimen was peripheral blood. V is TRBV6-2 or TRBV6-3 and J is TRBJ2-1; D is undetermined. CDR3 nucleotides: TGTGCCAGTCTTTCCCCCTCGATGCCTCTCTCGGTGAATGAGCAGTTCTTC. Encoded protein: CASLSPSMPLSVNEQFF.